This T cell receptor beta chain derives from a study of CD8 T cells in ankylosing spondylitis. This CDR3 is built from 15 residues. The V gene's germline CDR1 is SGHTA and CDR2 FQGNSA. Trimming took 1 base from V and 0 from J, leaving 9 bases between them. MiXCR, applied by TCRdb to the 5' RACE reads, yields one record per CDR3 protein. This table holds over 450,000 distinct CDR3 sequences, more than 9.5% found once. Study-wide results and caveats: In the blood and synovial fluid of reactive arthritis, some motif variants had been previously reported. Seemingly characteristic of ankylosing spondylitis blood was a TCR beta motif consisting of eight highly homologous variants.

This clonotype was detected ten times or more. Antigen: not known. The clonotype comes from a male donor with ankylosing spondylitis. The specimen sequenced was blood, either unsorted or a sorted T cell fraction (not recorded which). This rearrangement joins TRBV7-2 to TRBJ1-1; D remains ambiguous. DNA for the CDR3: TGTGCCAGCAGCTTAGGACTGGGTATGAACACTGAAGCTTTCTTT. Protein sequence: CASSLGLGMNTEAFF.